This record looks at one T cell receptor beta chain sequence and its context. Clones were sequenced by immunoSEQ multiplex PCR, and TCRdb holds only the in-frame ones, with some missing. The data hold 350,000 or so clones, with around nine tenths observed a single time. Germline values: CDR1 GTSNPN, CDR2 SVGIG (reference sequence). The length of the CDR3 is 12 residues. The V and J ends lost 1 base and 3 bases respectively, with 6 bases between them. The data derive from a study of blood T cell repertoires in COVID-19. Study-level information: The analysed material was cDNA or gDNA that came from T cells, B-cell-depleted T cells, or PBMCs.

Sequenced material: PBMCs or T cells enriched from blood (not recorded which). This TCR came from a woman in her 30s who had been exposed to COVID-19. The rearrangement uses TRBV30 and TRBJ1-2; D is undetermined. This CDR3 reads CAWSGSDYGYTF. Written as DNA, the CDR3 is TGTGCCTGGAGTGGGTCAGACTATGGCTACACCTTC.